This T cell receptor (beta chain) was recorded in a study of a mutant IDH1 vaccine in newly diagnosed glioma. Study background: Vaccines were begun 4-6 weeks after radiotherapy alone, or with temozolomide cycles. Antecedent treatment encompassed radiotherapy, temozolomide, or their combination; the majority received both. The study held visit V12 at week 35 and visit V13 at week 47.

Indicated time point: week 35, safety follow-up. Vaccinated patients received 300 ug of mutant IDH1 20-mer peptide per dose, with topical imiquimod. The patients received vaccinations eight times, in weeks 1, 3, 5, 7, 11, 15, 19 and 23. TCRdb keeps only in-frame clones here, not all; method: immunoSEQ multiplex PCR. This table has 68,000 or so clones, 84% appearing once. Details on this clone: Its antigen is unidentified.

Germline V gives CDR1 SNHLY, CDR2 FYNNEI. This CDR3 has 13 residues. V lost 7 bases and J lost 13, with 22 bases in between. The V call is TRBV2, the J call TRBJ1-2, with a tentative D call TRBD1 (6 bases). The origin of this receptor is a man aged 18 to 30 with glioma. This material consisted of PBMCs, taken from a glioma patient whose treatment included an IDH1 peptide vaccine. The CDR3 spells CASNIVTYGGLTF. As DNA, the CDR3 is TGTGCCAGCAACATCGTCACCTACGGGGGCCTCACCTTC.